The TCR beta chain under discussion was sequenced for a study of blood T cell repertoires in COVID-19. Overall study context: Sites in the United States, Italy and Spain provided acute and convalescent COVID-19 samples. Sample material is recorded as cDNA or gDNA derived from T cells, B-cell-depleted T cells, or PBMCs.

This CDR3 is 14 amino acids long. Germline lookup yields CDR1 LGHDT and CDR2 YNNKEL (reference sequence). V lost 1 base to trimming and J lost 9 bases, with 13 bases between them. Under the authors' procedure: Nucleated cell counts were estimated from reference gene primer amplification. Sequencing was performed with immunoSEQ multiplex PCR; in TCRdb, only in-frame clones are kept and a portion is missing. The V and J calls and the clone size are those of that table, but D and trimming were determined from the DNA. This repertoire shows 80,000 or so clones, 91% found once; its top ten account for roughly 2%. This clone was detected only once.

This sequence was found in a woman aged 45-60 years in a cohort sampled during active COVID-19. The chain uses TRBV3-1 (or the pseudogene TRBV3-2) and TRBJ2-1; D is possibly TRBD2 (6 bases). Sequencing was carried out using peripheral blood. In DNA form, the CDR3 reads TGTGCCAGCAGCCAAGGAATCCGGGGAGGTGAGCAGTTCTTC. Encoded protein: CASSQGIRGGEQFF.